Below are 30 T cell receptor beta chains sequenced from a single sample in a study of T-cell reconstitution after alpha-beta-depleted transplantation in children. For TCRbeta, the library was prepared with unique molecular identifiers. In TCRdb, the PCR reads were re-called with MiXCR into one record per CDR3 protein. The table includes 300,000 to 350,000 distinct CDR3 sequences, roughly 15% detected once. The sample in question was PBMCs, mostly from graft donor cells, obtained 360 days after TCRalphabeta/CD19-depleted stem cell transplant. These receptor sequences come from a male patient aged 2 to 10 who had a stem cell transplant for acute lymphoblastic leukemia, so the T cells may come from the graft donor.

This clonotype was seen a handful of times. The gene calls are TRBV28 and TRBJ2-3; D is perhaps TRBD1 (6 bases). The CDR3 runs to 15 residues. V lost 1 base and J lost 5, with 13 bases in between. The germline V gene has CDR1 MDHEN and CDR2 SYDVKM. In nucleotides, the CDR3 is TGTGCCAGCAGTTTATACCCAGGGGCGGGAGATACGCAGTATTTT. As protein: CASSLYPGAGDTQYF.

This clonotype was observed at least ten times. The chain links TRBV12-3 or TRBV12-4 to TRBJ2-2; D unclear. V lost 5 bases and J 6 bases, leaving 7 bases between the germline ends. This CDR3 has 12 residues. The CDR3 DNA sequence: TGTGCCAGCAGTCCCGGACCCGGGGAGCTGTTTTTT. Protein sequence: CASSPGPGELFF.

The chain employs TRBV4-2 and TRBJ1-6; TRBD1 agrees at 7 bases. This CDR3 is 16 amino acids long. Germline V gene lookup returns CDR1 LGHNA and CDR2 YNFKEQ. The junction had 6 bases not matched to a gene; V was cut back by 0 bases and J by 7 bases. CDR3 nucleotide sequence: TGTGCCAGCAGCCAAGATAGCGAGACAGGGAATTCACCCCTCCACTTT. Translating it yields CASSQDSETGNSPLHF.

In this sample, this clonotype turned up a few times. V usage is TRBV6-1 and J usage is TRBJ2-7; no clear D gene. Germline lookup yields CDR1 MNHNS and CDR2 SASEGT. The CDR3 covers 18 residues. V was clipped by 5 bases and J by 0 bases, with 23 bases between them. CDR3 DNA sequence: TGTGCCAGCAGTCCACACCTCGGACGTCGCCTCCACTCCTACGAGCAGTACTTC. It specifies CASSPHLGRRLHSYEQYF.

V and J are TRBV7-6 and TRBJ2-1; 12 bases map to TRBD2. V lost 2 bases and J lost 2; bases outside the gene matches: 10. The CDR3 is 19 amino acids. Germline CDR1 reads SGHVS; CDR2 reads FNYEAQ. DNA for the CDR3: TGTGCCAGCAGCTTACCTTCTAGCGGGAGGGACGGAACCTACAATGAGCAGTTCTTC. Its protein is CASSLPSSGRDGTYNEQFF.

In this sample, this clonotype turned up a few times. This chain joins TRBV5-1 and TRBJ2-7, with 8 bases that match TRBD2. V dropped 1 base and J dropped 5; count of bases not matched to a gene: 8. This CDR3 region has 15 residues. Germline V gene data show CDR1 as SGHRS and CDR2 as YFSETQ. CDR3 bases: TGCGCCAGCAGCTTGAGGACTAGCTGGGGCCACGAGCAGTACTTC. This encodes CASSLRTSWGHEQYF.

The rearrangement joins TRBV7-9 to TRBJ2-5; D may match TRBD1 or TRBD2 (6 bases each). V was shortened by 2 bases and J by 2 bases, with 12 bases between the two germline ends. Looked up from germline, CDR1 is SEHNR and CDR2 is FQNEAQ (reference sequence). CDR3 length: 15 amino acids. The CDR3 here is CASSLIWGAQETQYF. The DNA for the CDR3 is TGTGCCAGCAGCTTAATCTGGGGGGCTCAAGAGACCCAGTACTTC. Filled out from reference TRBV7-9 and TRBJ2-5, the complete variable domain reads DTGVSQNPRHKITKRGQNVTFRCDPISEHNRLYWYRQTLGQGPEFLTYFQNEAQLEKSRLLSDRFSAERPKGSFSTLEIQRTEQGDSAMYLCASSLIWGAQETQYFGPGTRLLVL.

This clonotype occurred many times. The chain links TRBV6-5 to TRBJ2-2; D gene uncertain. Trimming removed 2 bases from V and 0 bases from J, with 10 bases in between. This CDR3 is 16 amino acids long. Per germline, CDR1 MNHEY and CDR2 SVGAGI. As DNA, the CDR3 is TGTGCCAGCAGTTACAAAAGCTCCCCGAACACCGGGGAGCTGTTTTTT. Its protein is CASSYKSSPNTGELFF.

This clonotype has a handful of counts. The V gene is TRBV12-3 or TRBV12-4, the J gene TRBJ2-1; TRBD2 might be the D (5 bases). The V gene lost 7 bases and the J gene lost 0 bases, with 13 bases spanning the gap. This CDR3 contains 15 residues. The CDR3 loop is CASTLASSSYNEQFF. DNA for the CDR3: TGTGCCAGCACCCTAGCCTCGAGCTCCTACAATGAGCAGTTCTTC.

The chain recombines TRBV20-1 with TRBJ1-1; D might be TRBD1 (6 bases). The CDR3 extends over 13 amino acids. V gave up 0 bases and J gave up 3 bases, with 8 bases separating them. In germline, CDR1 is DFQATT, CDR2 SNEGSKA (reference sequence). The CDR3 loop is CSAREDRYTEAFF. The CDR3 coding sequence is TGCAGTGCTAGAGAAGACAGGTACACTGAAGCTTTCTTT.

This clonotype is medium-sized (0.01 to 0.1%) in the sample. The V gene is TRBV28, the J gene TRBJ2-3; D call uncertain. Trimming took off 4 bases at V and 1 base at J, with 9 bases between the two ends. This CDR3 is built from 14 residues. Germline V gene lookup returns CDR1 MDHEN and CDR2 SYDVKM. This CDR3 reads CASSSFEGTDTQYF. CDR3 DNA: TGTGCCAGCAGTTCGTTTGAAGGCACAGATACGCAGTATTTT.

V and J are TRBV7-3 and TRBJ2-1; the match to TRBD2 covers 16 bases. CDR1 and CDR2 from the germline V gene are SGHTA and FQGTGA. The CDR3 sequence is 17 residues long. V dropped 1 base and J dropped 10; count of bases not matched to a gene: 7. The CDR3: CASSLMTPGLAGGEQFF. In DNA form, the CDR3 reads TGTGCCAGCAGCTTAATGACTCCGGGACTAGCGGGAGGGGAGCAGTTCTTC.

This clonotype was picked up a small number of times. The J gene is TRBJ2-5, the V gene TRBV4-2, with 7 nucleotides matching TRBD2. J gave up 5 bases and V 0 bases, and 6 bases lay outside the gene matches. From germline, CDR1 is LGHNA and CDR2 YNFKEQ. This CDR3 region has 15 residues. CDR3 protein: CASSQERNGRETQYF. CDR3 nucleotides: TGTGCCAGCAGCCAAGAAAGGAACGGGAGGGAGACCCAGTACTTC.

This clonotype was detected only a few times. The rearrangement links TRBV5-6 to TRBJ1-4, with D perhaps TRBD1 (5 bases). V gave up 0 bases and J gave up 3 bases, with 15 bases separating them. The CDR3 has 17 residues. Germline V CDR1 and CDR2: SGHDT, YYEEEE. The CDR3 loop reads CASSLARMGRPNEKLFF. In DNA form, the CDR3 reads TGTGCCAGCAGCTTGGCGAGGATGGGGCGGCCTAATGAAAAACTGTTTTTT.

In this sample, this clonotype turned up once. The chain combines TRBV4-3 with TRBJ2-7, with 8 positions matching TRBD1. In germline, CDR1 is LGHNA, CDR2 YSLEER. The CDR3 runs to 12 residues. Losses at the gene ends were 3 bases for V and 8 bases for J; bases not matched to a gene: 3. CDR3: CASSQDRVKQYF. CDR3 in DNA: TGCGCCAGCAGCCAGGACAGGGTTAAGCAGTACTTC.

This clonotype was seen a few times. The chain has TRBV2 and TRBJ2-3; 11 bases map to TRBD2. CDR3 length: 15 amino acids. After removal of 6 bases from V and 4 bases from J, the junction contained 6 bases not matched to a gene. Germline V lookup: CDR1 SNHLY, CDR2 FYNNEI. The CDR3 DNA reads TGTGCCAGCAGCCATACTAGCGGGAGCTCAGATACGCAGTATTTT. Residues: CASSHTSGSSDTQYF.

This clonotype occurred many times. The V and J genes are TRBV4-3 and TRBJ2-5; tentative D call: TRBD2 (6 bases). Germline CDR1 and CDR2: LGHNA and YSLEER. V was cut by 4 bases and J by 5 bases, with 17 bases left in between. The CDR3 consists of 15 residues. In nucleotides, the CDR3 is TGCGCCAGCAGCCTCCGAGGCGGCGGGACTGAGACCCAGTACTTC. Amino acids: CASSLRGGGTETQYF.

The sample holds a few counts of this clonotype. The chain carries TRBV21-1 and TRBJ2-5; the DNA was not used to check the table's D call, TRBD2. TRBV21-1 is deemed a pseudogene. This CDR3 has 15 amino acids. The CDR3: CASRRFIAGKETQYF. Here the CDR3 DNA reads TGTGCCAGCAGGCGGTTTATAGCGGGTAAAGAGACCCAGTACTTC.

The CDR3 spells CASSRIAMKDRGLVQFF. CDR3 coding DNA: TGTGCCAGCAGCCGAATCGCTATGAAGGACCGGGGACTAGTTCAGTTCTTC. J is TRBJ2-1 and V is TRBV7-9; 8 bases are shared with TRBD2. Trimming cost V 5 bases and J 13 bases; bases outside gene matches: 22. This CDR3 has 17 amino acids. The V gene's germline CDR1 is SEHNR and CDR2 FQNEAQ (reference sequence).

The chain has TRBV27 and TRBJ1-5; D is uncertain. V was cut by 3 bases and J by 0 bases, with 9 bases left in between. CDR1 and CDR2 from the germline V gene are MNHEY and SMNVEV (reference sequence). The CDR3 has 15 amino acids. CDR3 amino acids: CASSFEGHSNQPQHF. The CDR3 DNA sequence: TGTGCCAGCAGTTTCGAGGGTCATAGCAATCAGCCCCAGCATTTT.

The J gene is TRBJ2-3, the V gene TRBV3-1; D is unresolved. The CDR3 runs 15 residues. Germline CDR1 LGHDT, CDR2 YNNKEL (reference sequence). Between the trimmed V and J ends, which lost 1 base and 2 bases, there was a span of 10 bases. The DNA of the CDR3 is TGTGCCAGCAGCCAAGTCAAGGGATACACAGATACGCAGTATTTT. This translates into CASSQVKGYTDTQYF.

This clonotype occurred a few times. This chain links TRBV7-8 with TRBJ2-3; D call uncertain. The ends were cut back, 4 bases at V and 1 base at J, with 9 bases in the middle. CDR3 length: 14 amino acids. Looked up from germline, CDR1 is SGHVS and CDR2 is FQNEAQ. The CDR3 region has the DNA TGTGCCAGCAGCTCGTGGAAGGGCACAGATACGCAGTATTTT. This sequence encodes CASSSWKGTDTQYF.

This clonotype was observed a handful of times. The chain employs TRBV28 and TRBJ2-4; D call uncertain. Germline assignment: CDR1 MDHEN and CDR2 SYDVKM. V lost 1 base and J lost 8, with 3 bases in between. This CDR3 comprises 11 residues. This CDR3 reads CASSLSHIQYF. The CDR3 bases are TGTGCCAGCAGTTTATCACACATTCAGTACTTC.

This clonotype occurred a few times. The chain employs TRBV4-2 and TRBJ1-4; the match to TRBD1 covers 7 bases. The germline V gene has CDR1 LGHNA and CDR2 YNFKEQ. Losses at the gene ends were 3 bases for V and 2 bases for J; bases not matched to a gene: 6. The CDR3 consists of 16 residues. CDR3 coding DNA: TGTGCCAGCAGCCAGCATCACAGGGGCACTAATGAAAAACTGTTTTTT. It translates to CASSQHHRGTNEKLFF.

In its sample, this clonotype was seen a few times. This CDR3 is CASSDGTKGGETQYF. The CDR3 DNA reads as TGTGCCAGCAGCGACGGGACCAAGGGGGGGGAGACCCAGTACTTC. J is TRBJ2-5 and V is TRBV9, with a tentative D call TRBD2 (7 bases). Trimming took off 3 bases at V and 5 bases at J, with 17 bases between the two ends. The V gene's germline CDR1 is SGDLS and CDR2 YYNGEE. The CDR3 runs 15 residues.

This chain uses TRBV10-2 with TRBJ2-3; TRBD2 matches 7 bases. This CDR3 spans 16 amino acids. Trimming at V came to 0 bases and at J to 6 bases, leaving 9 bases not matched to a gene. The germline gives CDR1 WSHSY, CDR2 SAAADI. CDR3 nucleotides: TGCGCCAGCAGTGAGTCGGCGGGAGTATCGGGCGATACGCAGTATTTT. It is translated as CASSESAGVSGDTQYF.

This clonotype was observed at least ten times. The CDR3 region has the DNA TGTGCCAGCAGTAGCGGACAGGGGACGCAGTATTTT. The encoded protein is CASSSGQGTQYF. The chain carries TRBV28 and TRBJ2-3; TRBD1 matches 9 bases. V trimming: 5 bases; J trimming: 9 bases; junction bases outside the gene matches: 3. CDR1 and CDR2 (germline): MDHEN, SYDVKM. The CDR3 loop spans 12 amino acids.

V and J are TRBV27 and TRBJ2-5; 7 bases map to TRBD1. The CDR3 is 15 residues long. Trimming took 5 bases from V and 1 from J; bases not matched to a gene: 7. Germline V gives CDR1 MNHEY, CDR2 SMNVEV (reference sequence). The CDR3 sequence: CASSPLDRVQETQYF. In nucleotides, the CDR3 is TGTGCCAGCAGTCCCCTCGACAGGGTCCAAGAGACCCAGTACTTC.

J is TRBJ2-1 and V is TRBV28; 10 positions agree with TRBD1. The CDR3 consists of 15 residues. Germline V CDR1 and CDR2: MDHEN, SYDVKM. J gave up 9 bases and V 3 bases, and 8 bases lay outside the gene matches. The CDR3 sequence: CASSLWGQGPSEQFF. DNA of the CDR3: TGTGCCAGCAGTTTGTGGGGACAGGGGCCTAGTGAGCAGTTCTTC.

This clonotype was counted a few times. The rearrangement links TRBV5-6 to TRBJ2-7; 8 nucleotides match TRBD1. The germline CDR1 and CDR2 sequences are SGHDT and YYEEEE. V dropped 4 bases and J dropped 4; count of bases not matched to a gene: 7. This CDR3 spans 14 amino acids. DNA of the CDR3: TGTGCCAGCAGCGGGGACAGGCCCCCTTACGAGCAGTACTTC. It yields the protein CASSGDRPPYEQYF.